One and the same sample provided the 7 T cell receptor beta chains below, sequenced in a study of blood T cell repertoires in COVID-19. Profiled with immunoSEQ multiplex PCR; TCRdb holds only in-frame clones, not every one. The data contain approximately 120,000 clones, approximately 74% of them singletons. The sample was peripheral blood. These TCRs come from an elderly man with COVID-19, enrolled during active disease.

This clone has just a few counts. This chain joins TRBV6-5 and TRBJ2-3, with a weak D call TRBD1 (6 bases). Trimming removed 1 base from V and 5 bases from J, with 13 bases in between. The CDR3 sequence is 15 residues long. Germline V gene data show CDR1 as MNHEY and CDR2 as SVGAGI. The CDR3 region is CASSYFGAGEDTQYF. DNA of the CDR3: TGTGCCAGCAGTTACTTCGGGGCAGGGGAAGATACGCAGTATTTT.

This sequence joins TRBV2 and TRBJ1-4; no reliable D call. V lost 3 bases, J lost 8 bases, and 10 bases lay in between. Germline CDR1 SNHLY, CDR2 FYNNEI. The CDR3 sequence is 13 residues long. The CDR3 DNA reads TGTGCCAGCAGTGATCCCCCTAGGGAAAAACTGTTTTTT. Translating gives CASSDPPREKLFF.

This clone was counted once. The chain links TRBV19 to TRBJ2-1; 15 bases line up with TRBD2. From germline, CDR1 is LNHDA and CDR2 SQIVND (reference sequence). V trimming: 6 bases; J trimming: 0 bases; junction bases outside the gene matches: 9. This CDR3 region has 19 residues. The CDR3 DNA is TGTGCCAGTAGCGCCCTTGGACTAGCGGGAGGGAGCTCCTACAATGAGCAGTTCTTC. This sequence encodes CASSALGLAGGSSYNEQFF. Full variable domain (outside the CDR3, taken from reference TRBV19 and TRBJ2-1): DGGITQSPKYLFRKEGQNVTLSCEQNLNHDAMYWYRQDPGQGLRLIYYSQIVNDFQKGDIAEGYSVSREKKESFPLTVTSAQKNPTAFYLCASSALGLAGGSSYNEQFFGPGTRLTVL.

In this sample, this clone turned up a few times. V and J are TRBV6-1 and TRBJ1-3; D might be TRBD1 (5 bases). V dropped 2 bases and J dropped 4 bases, with 12 bases sitting between them. CDR3 length equals 15 residues. Germline V gene data show CDR1 as MNHNS and CDR2 as SASEGT. CDR3 nucleotides: TGTGCCAGCAGTGAATCCAGGGAGGGGGGAAACACCATATATTTT. It yields the protein CASSESREGGNTIYF.

This clone has more than one count but fewer than ten. The J gene is TRBJ2-3, the V gene TRBV29-1; 7 nucleotides agree with TRBD2. The CDR3 loop spans 14 amino acids. CDR1 is SQVTM, CDR2 ANQGSEA, per germline. The V gene end was trimmed by 3 bases and the J gene end by 2 bases; junction bases not matched to a gene: 5. CDR3 in DNA: TGCAGCGTTGACGGGGGAGGGTACACAGATACGCAGTATTTT. Protein product: CSVDGGGYTDTQYF.

J is TRBJ2-2 and V is TRBV7-3; 9 bases match TRBD2. The CDR3 has 18 residues. J was trimmed by 3 bases and V by 0 bases; bases with no gene match: 8. CDR1 is SGHTA, CDR2 FQGTGA, per germline. The CDR3 loop reads CASSLTGPSGTYTGELFF. For the CDR3, the DNA is TGTGCCAGCAGCTTAACGGGGCCTAGCGGGACCTACACCGGGGAGCTGTTTTTT.

The chain links TRBV28 to TRBJ1-6, with no clear D. Deletions cut 3 bases from V and 5 bases from J, with 11 bases between. The CDR3 contains 15 residues. Germline V CDR1 and CDR2: MDHEN, SYDVKM. Written as DNA, the CDR3 is TGTGCCAGCAGTTTCCCGGGGTGGGATAATTCACCCCTCCACTTT. As protein: CASSFPGWDNSPLHF.